The clone carrying this TCR beta chain was counted between two and nine times. Its antigen is unidentified. From the 5' RACE reads, TCRdb called clonotypes with MiXCR, one entry per CDR3 protein. This repertoire shows fewer than 550,000 distinct CDR3 sequences, roughly 5.2% found once; its top ten account for around 3.5%. The source of the sample is a study of CD8 T cells in ankylosing spondylitis. Study outcomes and limitations: The study identified a TCR beta motif of roughly eight highly homologous variants that appeared characteristic of ankylosing spondylitis blood.

Trimming left V 0 bases short and J 5 bases short, with 6 bases between. Germline V gene sequence: CDR1 SGHRS, CDR2 YFSETQ. The CDR3 is 13 residues long. J is TRBJ2-1 and V is TRBV5-1, with D uncertain. This clonotype was obtained from a male donor with ankylosing spondylitis. Sequenced: blood, either unsorted or a sorted T cell fraction (not recorded which). CDR3 in DNA: TGCGCCAGCAGCTTGGGGGCCAACAATGAGCAGTTCTTC. It encodes CASSLGANNEQFF.